Listed below are T cell receptor beta chains from one sample, sequenced in a study of T cell responses to AZD1222 COVID-19 vaccine. The repertoire was sequenced with immunoSEQ multiplex PCR; TCRdb's copy has only in-frame clones and lacks some. Among tens of thousands of clones listed, 60% to 80% were seen once. The sample consisted of peripheral blood, taken on day 0 of AZD1222 vaccination. Source of these receptors: an adult in good health. The CDR3 runs from the conserved cysteine through the conserved F or W. The D gene is left open where the match is weak. Size tells how often a clone was seen (once, few, many) or the class of an expanded clone, and some rows leave it out.

CDR3 protein: CASKLGTGGDGELFF
CDR3 DNA: TGTGCCAGTAAATTGGGGACAGGTGGGGACGGGGAGCTGTTTTTT
V gene: TRBV19
clone size: medium-sized
D gene: TRBD1
J gene: TRBJ2-2

CDR3 protein: CASSLAAAGGTSYEQYF
CDR3 DNA: TGTGCCAGCAGCTTAGCCGCAGCGGGAGGAACATCCTACGAGCAGTACTTC
V gene: TRBV7-8
clone size: .
D gene: TRBD2
J gene: TRBJ2-7

CDR3 protein: CASSQARDKRTDTQYF
CDR3 DNA: TGTGCCAGCAGCCAAGCAAGGGACAAACGCACAGATACGCAGTATTTT
V gene: TRBV14
clone size: .
D gene: .
J gene: TRBJ2-3

CDR3 protein: CAWSFAYEQYF
CDR3 DNA: TGTGCCTGGAGTTTTGCCTACGAGCAGTACTTC
V gene: TRBV30
clone size: .
D gene: .
J gene: TRBJ2-7

CDR3 protein: CASSKGGAREQYF
CDR3 DNA: TGTGCCAGCAGCAAAGGGGGGGCGCGTGAGCAGTACTTC
V gene: TRBV21-1
clone size: .
D gene: .
J gene: TRBJ2-7

CDR3 protein: CASSPGMGGRTFF
CDR3 DNA: TGTGCCAGCTCACCTGGAATGGGAGGGAGGACGTTCTTC
V gene: TRBV18
clone size: .
D gene: TRBD2
J gene: TRBJ2-1

CDR3 protein: CASSVGMSQAYGYTF
CDR3 DNA: TGTGCCAGCAGCGTAGGGATGAGTCAGGCCTATGGCTACACCTTC
V gene: TRBV9
clone size: .
D gene: .
J gene: TRBJ1-2

CDR3 protein: CASSPQEQGGSGYTF
CDR3 DNA: TGTGCCAGCTCACCACAGGAACAGGGTGGCTCTGGCTACACCTTC
V gene: TRBV18
clone size: .
D gene: .
J gene: TRBJ1-2

CDR3 protein: CASSRTGGRDTQYF
CDR3 DNA: TGTGCCAGCTCCCGGACAGGGGGCAGGGATACGCAGTATTTT
V gene: TRBV18
clone size: .
D gene: TRBD1
J gene: TRBJ2-3

CDR3 protein: CASSIRGRSTDTQYF
CDR3 DNA: TGTGCCAGCAGTATTCGCGGGAGGAGCACAGATACGCAGTATTTT
V gene: TRBV27
clone size: .
D gene: TRBD2
J gene: TRBJ2-3

CDR3 protein: CASSPAGTSDETQYF
CDR3 DNA: TGCGCCAGCAGCCCGGCCGGGACTTCGGACGAGACCCAGTACTTC
V gene: TRBV5-1
clone size: .
D gene: .
J gene: TRBJ2-5

CDR3 protein: CASSLGTSGHQETQYF
CDR3 DNA: TGTGCCAGCAGCTTGGGGACTAGCGGGCACCAAGAGACCCAGTACTTC
V gene: TRBV5-8
clone size: .
D gene: TRBD2
J gene: TRBJ2-5

CDR3 protein: CASSLGVGADTQYF
CDR3 DNA: TGTGCCAGCAGCTTAGGGGTTGGGGCAGATACGCAGTATTTT
V gene: TRBV7-8
clone size: .
D gene: .
J gene: TRBJ2-3

CDR3 protein: CAISEGTSGSSYTGELFF
CDR3 DNA: TGTGCCATCAGTGAGGGGACTAGCGGGAGCTCGTACACCGGGGAGCTGTTTTTT
V gene: TRBV10-3
clone size: .
D gene: TRBD2
J gene: TRBJ2-2

CDR3 protein: CASSPQPWGTQYF
CDR3 DNA: TGTGCCAGCAGCCCACAGCCTTGGGGGACCCAGTACTTC
V gene: TRBV12-3/TRBV12-4
clone size: .
D gene: .
J gene: TRBJ2-5

CDR3 protein: CASSSGTSGGDTQYF
CDR3 DNA: TGTGCCAGCAGCTCCGGGACTAGCGGGGGGGATACGCAGTATTTT
V gene: TRBV13
clone size: .
D gene: TRBD2
J gene: TRBJ2-3

CDR3 protein: CASSEERGRLYGYTF
CDR3 DNA: TGTGCCAGCAGTGAAGAGAGGGGGCGTCTCTATGGCTACACCTTC
V gene: TRBV6-1
clone size: .
D gene: TRBD1
J gene: TRBJ1-2

CDR3 protein: CASRPFLLALISSYEQYF
CDR3 DNA: TGTGCCAGCAGACCCTTTTTACTAGCGCTCATAAGCTCCTACGAGCAGTACTTC
V gene: TRBV9
clone size: few
D gene: TRBD2
J gene: TRBJ2-7

CDR3 protein: CASSFLGWSRVDNEQFF
CDR3 DNA: TGTGCCAGCAGCTTTCTGGGATGGTCTAGGGTGGACAATGAGCAGTTCTTC
V gene: TRBV11-2
clone size: .
D gene: .
J gene: TRBJ2-1

CDR3 protein: CASSLMVRGADTQYF
CDR3 DNA: TGTGCCAGCAGCTTAATGGTTAGGGGCGCAGATACGCAGTATTTT
V gene: TRBV11-2
clone size: .
D gene: .
J gene: TRBJ2-3

CDR3 protein: CASRSSSQPQHF
CDR3 DNA: TGTGCCAGCAGGTCGTCCAGTCAGCCCCAGCATTTT
V gene: TRBV12-3/TRBV12-4
clone size: .
D gene: .
J gene: TRBJ1-5

CDR3 protein: CASRLGPWTSGTVSYNEQFF
CDR3 DNA: TGTGCCAGCAGGCTTGGGCCATGGACTAGCGGGACCGTTTCCTACAATGAGCAGTTCTTC
V gene: TRBV27
clone size: .
D gene: TRBD2
J gene: TRBJ2-1

CDR3 protein: CASSPTSGGSYNEQFF
CDR3 DNA: TGTGCCAGCAGCCCAACTAGCGGCGGCTCCTACAATGAGCAGTTCTTC
V gene: TRBV5-4
clone size: .
D gene: TRBD2
J gene: TRBJ2-1

CDR3 protein: CASSGRQGVTEAFF
CDR3 DNA: TGTGCCAGCTCGGGCCGACAGGGGGTGACTGAAGCTTTCTTT
V gene: TRBV18
clone size: .
D gene: TRBD1
J gene: TRBJ1-1

CDR3 protein: CASSIPTGQGEFHQPQHF
CDR3 DNA: TGTGCCAGTAGTATACCCACTGGACAGGGAGAATTTCATCAGCCCCAGCATTTT
V gene: TRBV19
clone size: .
D gene: TRBD1
J gene: TRBJ1-5

CDR3 protein: CASSNRGLAAVGELFF
CDR3 DNA: TGTGCCAGCAGTAACCGGGGACTAGCGGCTGTCGGGGAGCTGTTTTTT
V gene: TRBV11-1
clone size: once
D gene: TRBD2
J gene: TRBJ2-2

CDR3 protein: CASSQQVNTEAFF
CDR3 DNA: TGTGCCAGCAGTCAACAGGTAAACACTGAAGCTTTCTTT
V gene: TRBV5-5
clone size: .
D gene: .
J gene: TRBJ1-1

CDR3 protein: CASKEPFTNEKLFF
CDR3 DNA: TGTGCCAGCAAGGAACCGTTCACTAATGAAAAACTGTTTTTT
V gene: TRBV6-5
clone size: few
D gene: .
J gene: TRBJ1-4

CDR3 protein: CSVTGGGSEAFF
CDR3 DNA: TGCAGCGTCACAGGGGGCGGAAGTGAAGCTTTCTTT
V gene: TRBV29-1
clone size: .
D gene: TRBD1
J gene: TRBJ1-1